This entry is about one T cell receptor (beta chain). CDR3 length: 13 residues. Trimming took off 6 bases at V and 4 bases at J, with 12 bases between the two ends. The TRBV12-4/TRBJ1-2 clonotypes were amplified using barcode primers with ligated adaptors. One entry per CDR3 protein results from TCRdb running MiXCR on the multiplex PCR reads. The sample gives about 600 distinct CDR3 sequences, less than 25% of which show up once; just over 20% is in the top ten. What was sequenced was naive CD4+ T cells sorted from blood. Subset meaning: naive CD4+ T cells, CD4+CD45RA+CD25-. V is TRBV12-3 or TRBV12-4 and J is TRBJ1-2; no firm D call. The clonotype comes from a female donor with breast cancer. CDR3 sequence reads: CASSFGAAYGYTF. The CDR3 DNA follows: TGTGCCAGCAGCTTTGGTGCTGCCTATGGCTACACCTTC.